This T cell receptor (beta chain) came from a study of control samples from healthy donors and cancer patients. The repertoire was sequenced with immunoSEQ multiplex PCR; TCRdb's copy has only in-frame clones and lacks some. The data show about 150,000 clones, with around 88% seen just once and 1.5% to 2% held by the top ten. A few counts support this clone. V was clipped by 5 bases and J by 7 bases; unmatched bases: 7. Germline loops: CDR1 SNHLY, CDR2 FYNNEI. The CDR3 has 14 amino acids. V and J are TRBV2 and TRBJ1-5; the match to TRBD1 covers 8 bases. This receptor was identified in a man aged 18 to 29 in good health. The sample consisted of blood. This chain's CDR3 is CASSPGGARQPQHF. As DNA, the CDR3 is TGTGCCAGCAGTCCAGGGGGCGCGAGGCAGCCCCAGCATTTT.